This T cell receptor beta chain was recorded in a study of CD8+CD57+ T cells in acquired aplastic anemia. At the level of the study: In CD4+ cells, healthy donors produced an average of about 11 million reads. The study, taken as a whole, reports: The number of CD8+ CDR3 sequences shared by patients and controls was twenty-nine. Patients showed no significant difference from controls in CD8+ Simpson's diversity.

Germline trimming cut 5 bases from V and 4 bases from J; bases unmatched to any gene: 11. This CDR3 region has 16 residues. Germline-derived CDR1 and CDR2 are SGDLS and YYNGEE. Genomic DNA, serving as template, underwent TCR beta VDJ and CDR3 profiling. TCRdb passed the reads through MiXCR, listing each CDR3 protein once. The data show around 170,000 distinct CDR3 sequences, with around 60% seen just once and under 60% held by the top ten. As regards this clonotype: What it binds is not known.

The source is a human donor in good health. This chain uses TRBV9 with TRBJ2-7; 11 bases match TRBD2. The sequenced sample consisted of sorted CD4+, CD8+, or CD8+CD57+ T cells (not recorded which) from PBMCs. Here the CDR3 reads CASSELRTSGRYEQYF. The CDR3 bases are TGTGCCAGCAGTGAATTGAGGACTAGCGGGCGGTACGAGCAGTACTTC.